Listed below are T cell receptor beta chains from one sample, sequenced in a study of T-cell memory formation after mild COVID-19. TCRdb redid the calling of the 5' RACE reads with MiXCR, one entry per CDR3 protein. The table records roughly 50,000 distinct CDR3 sequences, more than 9% of them present only once. What was sequenced was PBMCs or a T cell subset sorted from them (not recorded which). The receptor source for this set is a man between 18 and 35 years old who had mild COVID-19 (a few samples of this study predate the infection). Cell type and time point are not known. The CDR3 runs from the conserved cysteine through the conserved F or W.

j_call: TRBJ1-3; v_call: TRBV5-1; cdr3_aa: CASTVGSSSGNTIYF
j_call: TRBJ2-7; v_call: TRBV27; cdr3_aa: CASRTGTFDSIREQYF
j_call: TRBJ1-6; v_call: TRBV5-1; cdr3_aa: CASADRYNSPLHF
j_call: TRBJ2-5; v_call: TRBV12-5; cdr3_aa: CASGPGTTGPFQETQYF
j_call: TRBJ2-4; v_call: TRBV20-1; cdr3_aa: CSARDRGAKNIQYF
j_call: TRBJ2-5; v_call: TRBV11-2; cdr3_aa: CASSPEAGLSQTQYF
j_call: TRBJ2-1; v_call: TRBV24-1; cdr3_aa: CATSVLSGLAGGPRDEQFF
j_call: TRBJ1-1; v_call: TRBV18; cdr3_aa: CASSPRGDSSEAFF
j_call: TRBJ1-3; v_call: TRBV7-3; cdr3_aa: CASSPSTGQGIGNTIYF
j_call: TRBJ1-4; v_call: TRBV7-9; cdr3_aa: CASSLGDRGTNEKLFF
j_call: TRBJ2-1; v_call: TRBV5-1; cdr3_aa: CASSLGTHEQFF
j_call: TRBJ2-7; v_call: TRBV5-1; cdr3_aa: CASSLGPGQGYEQYF
j_call: TRBJ2-1; v_call: TRBV15; cdr3_aa: CATSRTSGPYNEQFF
j_call: TRBJ2-5; v_call: TRBV5-1; cdr3_aa: CASNAGNQETQYF
j_call: TRBJ2-7; v_call: TRBV7-9; cdr3_aa: CASGGDRGRDEQYF
j_call: TRBJ2-1; v_call: TRBV7-2; cdr3_aa: CASSPRPPAGGYYNEQFF
j_call: TRBJ2-6; v_call: TRBV4-2; cdr3_aa: CASSQEAGVGANVLTF
j_call: TRBJ2-7; v_call: TRBV25-1; cdr3_aa: CASSERIGQTYEQYF
j_call: TRBJ1-1; v_call: TRBV7-2; cdr3_aa: CASSLVGQETTEAFF
j_call: TRBJ2-1; v_call: TRBV12-3/TRBV12-4; cdr3_aa: CASSLVQRGYNEQFF
j_call: TRBJ2-1; v_call: TRBV20-1; cdr3_aa: CSARDGRGAYEQFF
j_call: TRBJ2-3; v_call: TRBV7-6; cdr3_aa: CASSLGLSTDTQYF
j_call: TRBJ1-1; v_call: TRBV19; cdr3_aa: CASNTEAFF
j_call: TRBJ2-3; v_call: TRBV11-2; cdr3_aa: CASSLASGGGLSTDTQYF
j_call: TRBJ2-3; v_call: TRBV5-4; cdr3_aa: CASSLAGLTDTQYF
j_call: TRBJ1-2; v_call: TRBV12-3/TRBV12-4; cdr3_aa: CASSFTGAGGYTF
j_call: TRBJ1-5; v_call: TRBV19; cdr3_aa: CATTGQGNQPQHF
j_call: TRBJ2-7; v_call: TRBV12-3/TRBV12-4; cdr3_aa: CASSSGTGGYEQYF
j_call: TRBJ2-7; v_call: TRBV20-1; cdr3_aa: CSANPGKRSYEQYF
j_call: TRBJ2-1; v_call: TRBV20-1; cdr3_aa: CSAPLGPSYNEQFF
j_call: TRBJ1-2; v_call: TRBV4-3; cdr3_aa: CASSQDYGLAYGYTF
j_call: TRBJ2-5; v_call: TRBV7-2; cdr3_aa: CASSFGGGAGETQYF
j_call: TRBJ1-1; v_call: TRBV3-1; cdr3_aa: CASRPGEGTEAFF
j_call: TRBJ2-3; v_call: TRBV12-3/TRBV12-4; cdr3_aa: CASSLDRGHTDTQYF
j_call: TRBJ1-4; v_call: TRBV20-1; cdr3_aa: CSADPGDEKLFF
j_call: TRBJ1-1; v_call: TRBV12-3/TRBV12-4; cdr3_aa: CASSLRNTEAFF
j_call: TRBJ2-1; v_call: TRBV6-2/TRBV6-3; cdr3_aa: CASSYSKRYNEQFF
j_call: TRBJ2-7; v_call: TRBV9; cdr3_aa: CASSVTEGYEQYF
j_call: TRBJ2-3; v_call: TRBV29-1; cdr3_aa: CSVDSGGTDTQYF
j_call: TRBJ2-3; v_call: TRBV7-2; cdr3_aa: CASSLTGTSGVDTQYF
j_call: TRBJ2-2; v_call: TRBV11-3; cdr3_aa: CASSLTHSGAGELFF